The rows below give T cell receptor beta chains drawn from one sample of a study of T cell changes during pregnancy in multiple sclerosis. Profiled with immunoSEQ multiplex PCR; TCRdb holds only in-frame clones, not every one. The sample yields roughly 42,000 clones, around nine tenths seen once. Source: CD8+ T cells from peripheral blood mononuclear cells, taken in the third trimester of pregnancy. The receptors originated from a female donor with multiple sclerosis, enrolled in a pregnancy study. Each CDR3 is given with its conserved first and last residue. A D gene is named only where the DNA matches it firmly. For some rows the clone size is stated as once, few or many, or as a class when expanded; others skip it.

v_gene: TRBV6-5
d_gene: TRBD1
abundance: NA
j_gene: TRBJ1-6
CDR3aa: CASSYGQGAYSPLHF
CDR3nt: TGTGCCAGCAGTTACGGACAGGGGGCGTATTCACCCCTCCACTTT

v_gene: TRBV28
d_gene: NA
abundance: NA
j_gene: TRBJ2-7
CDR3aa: CASSAGIESEQYF
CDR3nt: TGTGCCAGCAGTGCGGGAATCGAGAGCGAGCAGTACTTC

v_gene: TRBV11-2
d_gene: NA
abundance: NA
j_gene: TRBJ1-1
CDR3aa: CASSSMGQKNTEAFF
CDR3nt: TGTGCCAGCAGCTCCATGGGGCAGAAAAACACTGAAGCTTTCTTT

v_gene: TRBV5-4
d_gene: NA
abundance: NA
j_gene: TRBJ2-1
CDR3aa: CASSVPSVDNEQFF
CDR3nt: TGTGCCAGCAGCGTCCCTAGCGTAGACAATGAGCAGTTCTTC

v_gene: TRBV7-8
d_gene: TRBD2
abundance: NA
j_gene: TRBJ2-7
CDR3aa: CASSLDGGRTEQYF
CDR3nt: TGTGCCAGCAGCTTAGACGGCGGGAGAACCGAGCAGTACTTC

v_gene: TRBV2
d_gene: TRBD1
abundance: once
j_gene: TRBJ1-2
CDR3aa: CASSEGWTGALYGYTF
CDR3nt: TGTGCCAGCAGTGAAGGGTGGACAGGGGCCCTCTATGGCTACACCTTC

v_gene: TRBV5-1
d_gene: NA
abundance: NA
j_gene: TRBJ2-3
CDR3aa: CASGRDGGSTDTQYF
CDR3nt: TGCGCCAGCGGCCGAGACGGCGGTAGCACAGATACGCAGTATTTT

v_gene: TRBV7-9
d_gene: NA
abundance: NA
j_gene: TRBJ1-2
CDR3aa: CASSFPNPEDYGYTF
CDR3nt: TGTGCCAGCAGCTTTCCCAATCCGGAGGACTATGGCTACACCTTC

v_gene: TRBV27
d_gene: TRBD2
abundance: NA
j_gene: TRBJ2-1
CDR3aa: CASTPSAGEVNYEQFF
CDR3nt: TGTGCCAGCACCCCCTCTGCGGGGGAGGTAAACTATGAGCAGTTCTTC

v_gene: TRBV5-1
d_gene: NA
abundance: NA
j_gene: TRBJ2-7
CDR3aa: CASSFVLAGGDEQYF
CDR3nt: TGCGCCAGCAGCTTTGTATTAGCCGGAGGGGACGAGCAGTACTTC

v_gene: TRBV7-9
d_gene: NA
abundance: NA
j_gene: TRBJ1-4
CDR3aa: CASSLTGANEKLFF
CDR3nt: TGTGCCAGCAGCTTGACAGGAGCTAATGAAAAACTGTTTTTT

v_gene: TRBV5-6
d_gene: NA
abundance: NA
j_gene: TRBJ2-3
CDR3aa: CASSSTTTYTDTQYF
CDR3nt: TGTGCCAGCAGTTCTACTACCACCTACACAGATACGCAGTATTTT

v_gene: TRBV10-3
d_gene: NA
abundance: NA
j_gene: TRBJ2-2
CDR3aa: CAIMTANTGELFF
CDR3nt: TGTGCCATCATGACAGCGAACACCGGGGAGCTGTTTTTT

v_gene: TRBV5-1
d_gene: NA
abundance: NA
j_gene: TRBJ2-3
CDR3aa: CASSLVGGADTQYF
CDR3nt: TGCGCCAGCAGCTTGGTTGGCGGTGCAGATACGCAGTATTTT

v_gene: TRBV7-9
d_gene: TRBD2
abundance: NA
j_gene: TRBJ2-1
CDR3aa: CASSTLAGGPGNEQFF
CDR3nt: TGTGCCAGCAGCACTTTAGCGGGAGGGCCGGGAAATGAGCAGTTCTTC

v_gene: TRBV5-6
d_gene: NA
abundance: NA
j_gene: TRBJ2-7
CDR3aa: CASRGGPYYEQYF
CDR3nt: TGTGCCAGCCGCGGCGGTCCCTACTACGAGCAGTACTTC

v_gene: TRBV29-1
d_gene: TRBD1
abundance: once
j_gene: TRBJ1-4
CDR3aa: CSVGGGPGQEFEKLFF
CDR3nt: TGCAGCGTAGGCGGGGGACCGGGACAGGAGTTTGAAAAACTGTTTTTT

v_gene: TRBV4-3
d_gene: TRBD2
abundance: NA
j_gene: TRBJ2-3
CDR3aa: CASSLNGGAGDTQYF
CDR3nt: TGCGCCAGCAGCCTCAACGGGGGGGCCGGAGATACGCAGTATTTT

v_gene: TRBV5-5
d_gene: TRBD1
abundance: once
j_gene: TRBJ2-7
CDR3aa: CASSLRQGIEQYF
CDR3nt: TGTGCCAGCAGCTTAAGACAGGGGATAGAGCAGTACTTC

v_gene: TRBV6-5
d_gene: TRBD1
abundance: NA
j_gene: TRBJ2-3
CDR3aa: CASSYGGQGWTDTQYF
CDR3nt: TGTGCCAGCAGTTACGGGGGACAGGGGTGGACAGATACGCAGTATTTT

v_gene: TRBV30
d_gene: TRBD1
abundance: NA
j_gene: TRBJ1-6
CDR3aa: CAWSATGDSPLHF
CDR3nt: TGTGCCTGGAGTGCTACAGGGGATTCACCCCTCCACTTT

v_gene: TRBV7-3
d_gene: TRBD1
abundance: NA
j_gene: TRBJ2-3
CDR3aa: CASSPRDSATDTQYF
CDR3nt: TGTGCCAGCAGCCCTCGGGACAGCGCCACAGATACGCAGTATTTT

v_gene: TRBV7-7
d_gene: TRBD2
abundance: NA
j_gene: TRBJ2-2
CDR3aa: CASSPGLAGSNTGELFF
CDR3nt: TGTGCTAGCAGCCCGGGACTAGCGGGATCGAACACCGGGGAGCTGTTTTTT

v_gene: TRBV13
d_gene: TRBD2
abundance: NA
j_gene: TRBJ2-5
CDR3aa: CASSSSRGGLAGVETQYF
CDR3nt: TGTGCCAGCAGCTCTTCCCGGGGGGGGCTAGCGGGAGTAGAGACCCAGTACTTC

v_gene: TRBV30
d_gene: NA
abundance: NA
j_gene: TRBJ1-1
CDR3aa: CAWKAGEAFF
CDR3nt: TGTGCCTGGAAAGCAGGTGAAGCTTTCTTT

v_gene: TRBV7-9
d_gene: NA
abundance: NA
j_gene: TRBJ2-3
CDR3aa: CASSPDTDTQYF
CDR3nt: TGTGCCAGCAGCCCAGACACAGATACGCAGTATTTT

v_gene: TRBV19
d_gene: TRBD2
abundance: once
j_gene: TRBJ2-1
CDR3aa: CASSLGLADYNEQFF
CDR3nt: TGTGCCAGTAGTCTCGGACTAGCGGACTACAATGAGCAGTTCTTC

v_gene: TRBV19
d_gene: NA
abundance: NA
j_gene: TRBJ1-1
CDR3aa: CASSAAAGTEAFF
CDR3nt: TGTGCCAGTAGTGCCGCTGCGGGCACTGAAGCTTTCTTT

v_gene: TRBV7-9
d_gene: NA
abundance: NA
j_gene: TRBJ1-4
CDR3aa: CASSLAGEDEKLFF
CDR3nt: TGTGCCAGCAGCTTAGCTGGGGAGGACGAAAAACTGTTTTTT

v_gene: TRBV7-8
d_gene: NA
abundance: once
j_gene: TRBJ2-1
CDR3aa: CASSLNIDEQFF
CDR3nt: TGTGCCAGCAGCTTAAACATCGATGAGCAGTTCTTC

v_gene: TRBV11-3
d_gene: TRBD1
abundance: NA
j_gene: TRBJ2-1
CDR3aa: CASSPGTGVIDEQFF
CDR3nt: TGTGCCAGCAGTCCCGGGACAGGGGTTATTGATGAGCAGTTCTTC

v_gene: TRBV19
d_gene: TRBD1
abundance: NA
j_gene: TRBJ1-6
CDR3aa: CASETGTGGVSPLHF
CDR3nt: TGTGCCAGTGAGACCGGGACAGGGGGCGTATCACCCCTCCACTTT

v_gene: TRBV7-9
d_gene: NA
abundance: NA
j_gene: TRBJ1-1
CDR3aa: CASALGDLNTEAFF
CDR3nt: TGTGCCAGCGCCCTGGGGGACTTGAACACTGAAGCTTTCTTT

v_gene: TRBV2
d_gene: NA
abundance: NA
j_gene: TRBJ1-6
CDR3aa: CASSEWRLDSNSPLHF
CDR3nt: TGTGCCAGCAGTGAATGGCGGCTGGACAGTAATTCACCCCTCCACTTT

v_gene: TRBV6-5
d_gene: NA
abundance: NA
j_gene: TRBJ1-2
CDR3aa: CASSLTRGHLYGYTF
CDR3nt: TGTGCCAGCAGTTTAACCAGGGGCCACCTCTATGGCTACACCTTC

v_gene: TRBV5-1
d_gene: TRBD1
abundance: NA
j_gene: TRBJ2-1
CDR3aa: CASSLDRGVNEQFF
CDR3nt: TGCGCCAGCAGCCTGGACAGGGGAGTCAATGAGCAGTTCTTC

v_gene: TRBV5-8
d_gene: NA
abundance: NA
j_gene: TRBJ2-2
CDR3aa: CASSSGTTGELFF
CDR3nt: TGTGCCAGCAGCTCCGGGACTACCGGGGAGCTGTTTTTT

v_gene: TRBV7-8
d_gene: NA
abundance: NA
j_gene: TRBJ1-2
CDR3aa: CASTEGRQGHGYTF
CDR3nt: TGTGCCAGCACCGAAGGACGCCAGGGCCATGGCTACACCTTC

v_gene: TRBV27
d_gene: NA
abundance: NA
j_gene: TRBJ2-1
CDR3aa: CASSLSSGWGYNEQFF
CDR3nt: TGTGCCAGCAGTTTAAGTTCGGGGTGGGGCTACAATGAGCAGTTCTTC

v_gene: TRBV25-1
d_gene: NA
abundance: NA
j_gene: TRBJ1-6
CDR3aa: CASSPGYHSPLHF
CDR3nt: TGTGCCAGCAGCCCAGGGTACCATTCACCCCTCCACTTT

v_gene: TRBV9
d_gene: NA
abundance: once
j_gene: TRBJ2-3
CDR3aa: CASSADPTRVVTDTQYF
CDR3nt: TGTGCCAGCAGCGCCGATCCGACTAGGGTGGTGACAGATACGCAGTATTTT

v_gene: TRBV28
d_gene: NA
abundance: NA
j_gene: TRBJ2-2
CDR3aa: CASSQPVVTGSTGELFF
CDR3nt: TGTGCCAGCAGCCAACCCGTAGTCACAGGGTCAACCGGGGAGCTGTTTTTT

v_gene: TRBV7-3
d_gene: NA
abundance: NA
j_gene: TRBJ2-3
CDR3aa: CASSLTRGGTDTQYF
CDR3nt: TGTGCCAGCAGCTTAACGCGTGGAGGGACAGATACGCAGTATTTT

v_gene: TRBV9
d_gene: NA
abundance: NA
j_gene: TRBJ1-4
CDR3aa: CASSVDKGGPEKLFF
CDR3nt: TGTGCCAGCAGCGTAGATAAGGGCGGGCCAGAAAAACTGTTTTTT

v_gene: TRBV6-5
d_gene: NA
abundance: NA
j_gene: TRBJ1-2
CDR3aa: CASSQSYRVGYTF
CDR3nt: TGTGCCAGCAGTCAATCATACAGGGTTGGCTACACCTTC

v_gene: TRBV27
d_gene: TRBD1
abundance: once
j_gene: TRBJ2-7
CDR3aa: CASSLGSDRVSYEQYF
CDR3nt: TGTGCCAGCAGTTTAGGTTCGGACAGGGTCTCCTACGAGCAGTACTTC

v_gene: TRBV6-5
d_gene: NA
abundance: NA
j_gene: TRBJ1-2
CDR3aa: CASSYGEGYFYGYTF
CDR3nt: TGTGCCAGCAGTTACGGGGAGGGGTACTTCTATGGCTACACCTTC